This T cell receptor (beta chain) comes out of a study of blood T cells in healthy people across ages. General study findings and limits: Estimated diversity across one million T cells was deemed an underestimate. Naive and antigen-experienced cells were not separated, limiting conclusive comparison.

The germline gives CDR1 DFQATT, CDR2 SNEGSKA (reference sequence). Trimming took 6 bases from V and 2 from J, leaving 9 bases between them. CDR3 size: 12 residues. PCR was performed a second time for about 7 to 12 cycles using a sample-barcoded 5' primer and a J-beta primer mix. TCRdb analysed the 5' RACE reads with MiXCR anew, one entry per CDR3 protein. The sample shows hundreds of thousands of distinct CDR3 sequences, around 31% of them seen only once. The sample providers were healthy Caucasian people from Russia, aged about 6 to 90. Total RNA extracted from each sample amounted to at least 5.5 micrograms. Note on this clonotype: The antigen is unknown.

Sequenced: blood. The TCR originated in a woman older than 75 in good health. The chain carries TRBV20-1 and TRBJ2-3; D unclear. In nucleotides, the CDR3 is TGCAGTGCCACCCTGGACACAGATACGCAGTATTTT. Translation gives CSATLDTDTQYF.